The 17 T cell receptor beta chains below were found in one sample sequenced in a study of blood T cell repertoires in COVID-19 (dated by TCRdb to the early 2020s). Libraries came from the immunoSEQ multiplex PCR assay. TCRdb obtained this table from immuneACCESS and retained in-frame rearrangements with V and J assigned. These tables miss some clones; where compared with another copy, unresolved V genes account for less than half of the shortfall, and the remainder is unexplained. In this sample the table shows hundreds of thousands of clones, 80% to 90% of which occur a single time. The ten largest clonotypes hold roughly 7.4% of the sample. Sequencing was done on a sample of peripheral blood. The source is a woman older than 75 with COVID-19, enrolled during active disease.

The chain employs TRBV6-1 and TRBJ2-5; 14 bases agree with TRBD2. Looked up from germline, CDR1 is MNHNS and CDR2 is SASEGT. Losses at the gene ends were 0 bases for V and 4 bases for J; bases not matched to a gene: 7. The CDR3 loop spans 18 amino acids. The CDR3, as DNA: TGTGCCAGCAGTGAAGCGCGCCCTGGACTAGCGGGGGGAGAGACCCAGTACTTC. This gives the protein CASSEARPGLAGGETQYF.

The chain combines TRBV28 with TRBJ2-7, with 11 positions matching TRBD2. CDR3 size: 16 residues. The V gene's germline CDR1 is MDHEN and CDR2 SYDVKM. With V trimmed by 6 bases and J by 0 bases, 7 bases remained unmatched. The DNA for the CDR3 is TGTGCCAGCAGCCAACCTAGCGGGAGGAGCTCCTACGAGCAGTACTTC. Protein product: CASSQPSGRSSYEQYF.

CDR3 nucleotide sequence: TGTGCCAGCAGTTTAATACTTAGCAATCAGCCCCAGCATTTT. It encodes CASSLILSNQPQHF. V gene TRBV28 combines with J gene TRBJ1-5, with D unclear. Germline loops: CDR1 MDHEN, CDR2 SYDVKM. The CDR3 loop spans 14 amino acids. V was cut by 2 bases and J by 0 bases, with 5 bases left in between.

The chain couples TRBV4-2 to TRBJ1-4, with 7 bases that match TRBD1. The CDR3 contains 15 residues. Germline assignment: CDR1 LGHNA and CDR2 YNFKEQ. V shed 4 bases, J shed 2 bases, and the junction held 4 bases outside the gene matches. Here the CDR3 reads CASSPEGATNEKLFF. The CDR3, as DNA: TGTGCCAGCAGCCCCGAGGGGGCTACTAATGAAAAACTGTTTTTT.

The V call is TRBV6-5, the J call TRBJ2-2, with TRBD1 identical over 7 bases. V shed 6 bases, J shed 0 bases, and the junction held 4 bases outside the gene matches. Germline V gene sequence: CDR1 MNHEY, CDR2 SVGAGI. CDR3 length: 15 amino acids. The CDR3 region has the DNA TGTGCCAGCAGCCGGACAGGTGCGAACACCGGGGAGCTGTTTTTT. This encodes CASSRTGANTGELFF.

This chain joins TRBV5-1 and TRBJ1-1; the D gene is possibly TRBD1 (5 bases). Trimming pared 4 bases from V and 1 base from J, leaving 8 bases between. There are 13 residues in the CDR3. Germline V gene sequence: CDR1 SGHRS, CDR2 YFSETQ. CDR3 nucleotides: TGCGCCAGCAGCATACAGGAGAACACTGAAGCTTTCTTT. Its protein is CASSIQENTEAFF.

The V and J genes are TRBV2 and TRBJ2-7; TRBD1 agrees at 9 bases. Unmatched junction bases numbered 1, after V lost 4 bases and J lost 3 bases. The germline gives CDR1 SNHLY, CDR2 FYNNEI. The CDR3 sequence is 13 residues long. This CDR3 is CASSGDRDYEQYF. CDR3 bases: TGTGCCAGCAGTGGGGACAGGGACTACGAGCAGTACTTC.

This clone was recorded many times. The chain couples TRBV4-3 to TRBJ1-2; 9 bases are shared with TRBD1. Germline lookup yields CDR1 LGHNA and CDR2 YSLEER. This CDR3 comprises 16 residues. V dropped 3 bases and J dropped 4; count of bases not matched to a gene: 9. The CDR3 DNA reads TGCGCCAGCAGCCAGGACCCCGGGACAGGGACCTATGGCTACACCTTC. Its translation: CASSQDPGTGTYGYTF.

J is TRBJ2-5 and V is TRBV3-1 (or the pseudogene TRBV3-2), with 11 nucleotides matching TRBD1. The CDR3 length is 14 residues. Germline lookup yields CDR1 LGHDT and CDR2 YNNKEL (reference sequence). V lost 4 bases to trimming and J lost 4 bases; unmatched junction nucleotides: 2. Written as DNA, the CDR3 is TGTGCCAGCAGCCTGGACAGGGGGCGAGAGACCCAGTACTTC. It is translated as CASSLDRGRETQYF.

CDR3 sequence reads: CASSPTSGQGGNTIYF. Here the CDR3 DNA reads TGCGCCAGCAGCCCAACATCGGGACAGGGTGGAAACACCATATATTTT. This chain links TRBV5-1 with TRBJ1-3, with 9 nucleotides matching TRBD1. Germline CDR1 is SGHRS and CDR2 is YFSETQ. The length of the CDR3 is 16 residues. V shed 4 bases and J 3 bases; nucleotides not matched to a gene: 8.

The chain joins TRBV7-2 to TRBJ1-3; D uncertain. This CDR3 comprises 14 residues. Germline V gene data show CDR1 as SGHTA and CDR2 as FQGNSA. V was shortened by 4 bases and J by 0 bases, with 7 bases between the two germline ends. DNA of the CDR3: TGTGCCAGCAGCTCAGGTCTCTCTGGAAACACCATATATTTT. This translates into CASSSGLSGNTIYF.

The chain links TRBV5-5 to TRBJ2-2; 7 bases map to TRBD1. Germline V gene lookup returns CDR1 SGHKS and CDR2 YYEKEE (reference sequence). The CDR3 has 15 residues. V was pared by 4 bases and J by 3 bases, with 6 bases of the junction left unmatched. Here the CDR3 reads CASSPRTGDTGELFF. Written as DNA, the CDR3 is TGTGCCAGCAGCCCAAGAACAGGGGACACCGGGGAGCTGTTTTTT.

This chain joins TRBV24-1 and TRBJ2-1, with 7 bases lining up with TRBD1. V dropped 3 bases and J dropped 8; count of bases not matched to a gene: 9. CDR3 size: 15 residues. Germline-derived CDR1 and CDR2 are KGHDR and SFDVKD. The CDR3 region is CATSDRGRRYDEQFF. The DNA of the CDR3 is TGTGCCACCAGTGATAGGGGGCGAAGGTATGATGAGCAGTTCTTC.

The chain joins TRBV7-9 to TRBJ1-6, with TRBD1 matching 7 bases. Trimming at V came to 4 bases and at J to 6 bases, leaving 9 bases not matched to a gene. CDR1 is SEHNR, CDR2 FQNEAQ, per germline (reference sequence). This CDR3 has 16 residues. CDR3 nucleotide sequence: TGTGCCAGCAGCTCCGACAGGGTTACGACTAATTCACCCCTCCACTTT. This sequence encodes CASSSDRVTTNSPLHF.

The chain combines TRBV11-2 with TRBJ2-7; D remains unclear. This CDR3 spans 14 amino acids. The V end was cut by 1 base, the J end by 5 bases, with 12 bases between. Germline CDR1 is SGHAT and CDR2 is FQNNGV. The CDR3 DNA reads as TGTGCCAGCAGCTTAGTATCGCCAAGCAACGAGCAGTACTTC. It yields the protein CASSLVSPSNEQYF.

This clone was seen only once. The chain carries TRBV4-3 and TRBJ2-1, with TRBD2 as a possible D gene (6 bases). Germline CDR1 LGHNA, CDR2 YSLEER. The CDR3 is 13 amino acids. V shed 3 bases and J shed 6 bases, with 9 bases lying between them. The CDR3 loop is CASSQTGSNEQFF. The CDR3 region has the DNA TGCGCCAGCAGCCAGACCGGGAGCAATGAGCAGTTCTTC.

The chain links TRBV7-2 to TRBJ1-4; no clear D. Germline loops: CDR1 SGHTA, CDR2 FQGNSA. The ends were cut back, 5 bases at V and 5 bases at J, with 15 bases in the middle. This CDR3 contains 15 residues. The CDR3 protein is CASSRGPPLNEKLFF. CDR3 DNA: TGTGCCAGCAGCCGCGGGCCACCTTTAAATGAAAAACTGTTTTTT.